This T cell receptor (beta chain) was found in a study of CD8 T cells in ankylosing spondylitis. Notes on the study in general: Roughly 8 highly homologous variants made up a TCR beta motif that seemed to typify ankylosing spondylitis blood.

Quantitative 5'-RACE with molecular barcodes was used to make the TCR beta libraries. One entry per CDR3 protein, called by TCRdb with MiXCR from the 5' RACE reads. The sample gives under 450,000 distinct CDR3 sequences, 17% of which show up once; approximately 0.93% is in the top ten. Concerning this clonotype itself: Its antigen remains unidentified.

Between the trimmed V and J ends, which lost 1 base and 4 bases, there was a span of 13 bases. Germline V gene sequence: CDR1 LGHDT, CDR2 YNNKEL (reference sequence). The length of the CDR3 is 15 residues. This TCR derives from a male donor with ankylosing spondylitis. This chain uses TRBV3-1 with TRBJ1-2; TRBD1 might be the D (5 bases). Sequenced: blood, either unsorted or a sorted T cell fraction (not recorded which). The CDR3 loop reads CASSQVSGTPYGYTF. In DNA, the CDR3 is TGTGCCAGCAGCCAAGTGTCCGGGACTCCCTATGGCTACACCTTC.